One sample yielded the 28 T cell receptor beta chains listed below, sequenced in a study of shared clonotypes between healthy human individuals. Assay used: immunoSEQ multiplex PCR; TCRdb lists only in-frame clones, some missing. The table shows about 520,000 clones, with about 96% occurring only once. The sample taken for sequencing was naive CD4+ T cells sorted from blood. The subset denotes: CD45RA+ positively selected. The origin of the receptors is a woman aged 25-40 years in good health.

The table lists this clone with a count of one. V is TRBV29-1 and J is TRBJ2-2; D is possibly TRBD2 (6 bases). Trimming stripped 7 bases from V and 7 bases from J, with 13 bases between. The CDR3 covers 12 residues. Per the germline V gene, CDR1 is SQVTM and CDR2 is ANQGSEA. CDR3 DNA sequence: TGCAGCGCGGGGGATCTCATCGGGGAGCTGTTTTTT. It yields the protein CSAGDLIGELFF.

As regards this clone: The junction does not match germline at one end; this may be a read error. The rearrangement joins TRBV7-8 to TRBJ2-1, with TRBD2 identical over 10 bases. Germline lookup yields CDR1 SGHVS and CDR2 FQNEAQ. The CDR3 sequence is 13 residues long. This chain's CDR3 is CASSPQPTSGLVF. CDR3 in DNA: TGTGCCAGCAGCCCGCAACCGACTAGCGGGTTGGTCTTC.

The rearrangement joins TRBV5-6 to TRBJ2-7; 8 bases line up with TRBD2. Germline V lookup: CDR1 SGHDT, CDR2 YYEEEE. V shed 1 base, J shed 4 bases, and the junction held 7 bases outside the gene matches. The CDR3 has 15 residues. Written as DNA, the CDR3 is TGTGCCAGCAGCTTGCGGGGGGGCGTAGTTTACGAGCAGTACTTC. This sequence encodes CASSLRGGVVYEQYF.

This clone has a single count. V and J are TRBV29-1 and TRBJ1-4; 9 nucleotides align to TRBD1. Looked up from germline, CDR1 is SQVTM and CDR2 is ANQGSEA. V dropped 4 bases and J dropped 8; count of bases not matched to a gene: 8. The CDR3 covers 14 residues. The chain's CDR3 is CSVGAGTGREKLFF. Here the CDR3 DNA reads TGCAGCGTTGGGGCAGGGACAGGGAGGGAAAAACTGTTTTTT.

The chain has TRBV19 and TRBJ1-5, with D possibly matching TRBD1 (5 bases). This CDR3 has 13 amino acids. From germline, CDR1 is LNHDA and CDR2 SQIVND (reference sequence). V was pared by 4 bases and J by 7 bases, with 11 bases between. The CDR3 sequence is CASSKRQQQPQHF. The CDR3 coding sequence is TGTGCCAGTAGTAAAAGACAGCAACAGCCCCAGCATTTT.

The rearrangement joins TRBV4-1 to TRBJ2-1; no firm D call. Trimming took off 1 base at V and 9 bases at J, with 16 bases between the two ends. Germline loops: CDR1 MGHRA, CDR2 YSYEKL. The CDR3 consists of 15 residues. CDR3 region: CASSQGLTAPLEQFF. The CDR3 nucleotides are TGCGCCAGCAGCCAAGGCCTAACGGCCCCACTTGAGCAGTTCTTC.

This rearrangement joins TRBV4-2 to TRBJ2-3, with 10 bases identical to TRBD2. J was trimmed by 3 bases and V by 4 bases; bases with no gene match: 10. The CDR3 runs to 17 residues. CDR1 is LGHNA and CDR2 is YNFKEQ in the germline V gene. CDR3 nucleotides: TGTGCCAGCAGCCTACCTTCCCTAGCGGGAGCTACAGATACGCAGTATTTT. Its translation is CASSLPSLAGATDTQYF.

The V gene is TRBV20-1, the J gene TRBJ2-7; no clear D. Trimming shortened V by 2 bases and J by 3 bases, and 5 bases separated the two germline ends. The CDR3 consists of 11 residues. Per germline, CDR1 DFQATT and CDR2 SNEGSKA (reference sequence). CDR3 amino acids: CSARTLYEQYF. The CDR3 DNA sequence: TGCAGTGCTAGAACCCTCTACGAGCAGTACTTC.

The rearrangement uses TRBV21-1 and TRBJ1-5; the D call TRBD1 from the table was never checked on the DNA. TRBV21-1 is a pseudogene segment. The CDR3 is 21 amino acids. The CDR3: CASSTTFGDLKGTGKNQPQHF. CDR3 nucleotides: TGTGCCAGCAGCACGACCTTCGGGGACCTTAAGGGGACAGGGAAAAATCAGCCCCAGCATTTT.

This chain links TRBV28 with TRBJ2-1, with D possibly being TRBD1 (6 bases). Trimming pared 5 bases from V and 5 bases from J, leaving 13 bases between. Looked up from germline, CDR1 is MDHEN and CDR2 is SYDVKM. There are 14 residues in the CDR3. The CDR3 DNA sequence: TGTGCCAGCAGTCCCCATCGGGACAACAATGAGCAGTTCTTC. Protein sequence: CASSPHRDNNEQFF. The variable domain in full, completed from reference TRBV28 and TRBJ2-1, reads DVKVTQSSRYLVKRTGEKVFLECVQDMDHENMFWYRQDPGLGLRLIYFSYDVKMKEKGDIPEGYSVSREKKERFSLILESASTNQTSMYLCASSPHRDNNEQFFGPGTRLTVL.

The chain uses TRBV28 and TRBJ2-7; D not certain. CDR1 is MDHEN, CDR2 SYDVKM, per germline. CDR3 size: 13 residues. V lost 1 base and J lost 3, with 7 bases in between. The CDR3 sequence: CASSLSGLYEQYF. CDR3 DNA sequence: TGTGCCAGCAGTTTATCAGGCCTCTACGAGCAGTACTTC.

The chain combines TRBV27 with TRBJ1-2, with unresolved D. V was cut by 1 base and J by 4 bases, with 16 bases left in between. The CDR3 contains 16 residues. From germline, CDR1 is MNHEY and CDR2 SMNVEV (reference sequence). The CDR3 nucleotides are TGTGCCAGCAGTTTATATTATCCGGGTGAGGCCTATGGCTACACCTTC. As protein: CASSLYYPGEAYGYTF.

V is TRBV5-4 and J is TRBJ2-7, with 13 bases fitting TRBD2. The CDR3 contains 16 residues. Unmatched junction bases numbered 6, after V lost 4 bases and J lost 2 bases. Germline V gene sequence: CDR1 SGHNT, CDR2 YYREEE (reference sequence). CDR3 sequence (DNA): TGTGCCAGCAGCCAGACGGGACTAGCGGGGACCTACGAGCAGTACTTC. Its protein is CASSQTGLAGTYEQYF.

V gene TRBV5-5 combines with J gene TRBJ1-1; D unresolved. V was clipped by 4 bases and J by 0 bases, with 13 bases between them. This CDR3 contains 15 residues. Germline CDR1 is SGHKS and CDR2 is YYEKEE (reference sequence). The CDR3, as DNA: TGTGCCAGCAGCATTATATCACTGGTGAACACTGAAGCTTTCTTT. This encodes CASSIISLVNTEAFF.

The V and J genes are TRBV7-8 and TRBJ2-1; 11 positions match TRBD2. This CDR3 comprises 15 residues. CDR1 SGHVS and CDR2 FQNEAQ come from the germline V gene. With V trimmed by 3 bases and J by 4 bases, 2 bases remained unmatched. CDR3 amino acids: CASSLGLAEYNEQFF. Written as DNA, the CDR3 is TGTGCCAGCAGCTTGGGACTAGCGGAATACAATGAGCAGTTCTTC.

The V call is TRBV2, the J call TRBJ2-7; D perhaps matches TRBD1 (6 bases). Germline assignment: CDR1 SNHLY and CDR2 FYNNEI. V lost 7 bases, J lost 3 bases, and 19 bases lay in between. The CDR3 consists of 15 residues. Here the CDR3 DNA reads TGTGCCAGCAACGGACAGAAAAACAACATCTACGAGCAGTACTTC. This translates into CASNGQKNNIYEQYF.

V is TRBV27 and J is TRBJ2-7; D is uncertain. V lost 0 bases, J lost 0 bases, and 9 bases lay in between. This CDR3 is built from 15 residues. In germline, CDR1 is MNHEY, CDR2 SMNVEV (reference sequence). Here the CDR3 DNA reads TGTGCCAGCAGTTTATCCCGGCGGCCCTCCTACGAGCAGTACTTC. It encodes CASSLSRRPSYEQYF.

The rearrangement joins TRBV5-4 to TRBJ2-1, with D unclear. The CDR3 sequence is 13 residues long. Germline V gene data show CDR1 as SGHNT and CDR2 as YYREEE (reference sequence). V lost 5 bases, J lost 5 bases, and 11 bases lay in between. CDR3 sequence (DNA): TGTGCCAGCAGTCAAGACGCCCACAATGAGCAGTTCTTC. Amino acids: CASSQDAHNEQFF.

The chain links TRBV5-1 to TRBJ1-4; D remains ambiguous. Trimming stripped 3 bases from V and 6 bases from J, with 9 bases between. Germline CDR1 reads SGHRS; CDR2 reads YFSETQ. The CDR3 loop spans 13 amino acids. The CDR3 here is CASSSGSYEKLFF. The DNA of the CDR3 is TGCGCCAGCAGCTCGGGCAGCTATGAAAAACTGTTTTTT. Together with reference TRBV5-1 and TRBJ1-4, the CDR3 gives the full variable domain: KAGVTQTPRYLIKTRGQQVTLSCSPISGHRSVSWYQQTPGQGLQFLFEYFSETQRNKGNFPGRFSGRQFSNSRSEMNVSTLELGDSALYLCASSSGSYEKLFFGSGTQLSVL.

The chain couples TRBV5-4 to TRBJ2-1; D remains unclear. V lost 3 bases and J lost 2, with 9 bases in between. The CDR3 totals 14 residues. CDR1 and CDR2 from the germline V gene are SGHNT and YYREEE (reference sequence). The CDR3, as DNA: TGTGCCAGCAGCTCACTTGGAGCCTACAATGAGCAGTTCTTC. Protein: CASSSLGAYNEQFF. Complete variable domain (other parts from reference TRBV5-4 and TRBJ2-1): ETGVTQSPTHLIKTRGQQVTLRCSSQSGHNTVSWYQQALGQGPQFIFQYYREEENGRGNFPPRFSGLQFPNYSSELNVNALELDDSALYLCASSSLGAYNEQFFGPGTRLTVL.

The V and J genes are TRBV21-1 and TRBJ2-4. TRBV21-1 is a pseudogene. The CDR3 runs to 13 residues. DNA of the CDR3: TGTGCCAGCAGCAAAGTTCGGGGTTCAGGGCAGTACTTC. As protein: CASSKVRGSGQYF.

The rearrangement links TRBV29-1 to TRBJ2-1; 7 bases line up with TRBD2. This CDR3 has 15 amino acids. Germline trimming cut 0 bases from V and 8 bases from J; bases unmatched to any gene: 10. Germline lookup yields CDR1 SQVTM and CDR2 ANQGSEA. The CDR3 here is CSVEDLPGGTDEQFF. As DNA, the CDR3 is TGCAGCGTTGAAGATTTACCGGGGGGAACAGATGAGCAGTTCTTC.

This clone appeared a single time. The chain employs TRBV18 and TRBJ2-7; TRBD1 matches at 11 bases. CDR1 and CDR2 from the germline V gene are KGHSH and LQKENI. With 6 bases clipped from V and 2 bases from J, the junction kept 9 bases outside the gene matches. The length of the CDR3 is 16 residues. The DNA for the CDR3 is TGTGCCAGCTCCCTAGAACCGGGACAGGGGGCCTACGAGCAGTACTTC. As protein: CASSLEPGQGAYEQYF. The complete variable domain, with remaining parts taken from reference TRBV18 and TRBJ2-7, reads NAGVMQNPRHLVRRRGQEARLRCSPMKGHSHVYWYRQLPEEGLKFMVYLQKENIIDESGMPKERFSAEFPKEGPSILRIQQVVRGDSAAYFCASSLEPGQGAYEQYFGPGTRLTVT.

The chain links TRBV29-1 to TRBJ2-1; weak D call: TRBD1 (7 bases). Trimming took off 1 base at V and 4 bases at J, with 11 bases between the two ends. The CDR3 loop spans 14 amino acids. Germline CDR1 is SQVTM and CDR2 is ANQGSEA. CDR3 in amino acids: CSVEGQGGYNEQFF. CDR3 DNA sequence: TGCAGCGTTGAAGGACAGGGAGGTTACAATGAGCAGTTCTTC.

This clone was detected only once. This rearrangement joins TRBV29-1 to TRBJ1-5; 8 nucleotides agree with TRBD1. Germline V lookup: CDR1 SQVTM, CDR2 ANQGSEA. The CDR3 is made up of 14 amino acids. After removal of 7 bases from V and 4 bases from J, the junction contained 9 bases not matched to a gene. CDR3 amino acids: CSAADRGRNQPQHF. CDR3 bases: TGCAGCGCCGCTGACAGGGGCCGAAATCAGCCCCAGCATTTT.

This clone appeared a single time. V usage is TRBV10-2 and J usage is TRBJ2-7; 10 bases align to TRBD1. The CDR3 is 16 residues long. Germline assignment: CDR1 WSHSY and CDR2 SAAADI. The ends lost 4 bases at V and 4 bases at J; junction bases unmatched: 10. The CDR3 DNA is TGCGCCAGCAGTGGATTTCCGGGACAGGGGCTATACGAGCAGTACTTC. It translates to CASSGFPGQGLYEQYF.

The rearrangement uses TRBV27 and TRBJ2-3, with TRBD1 matching 7 bases. Unmatched junction bases numbered 3, after V lost 3 bases and J lost 3 bases. Germline values: CDR1 MNHEY, CDR2 SMNVEV (reference sequence). The CDR3 is 14 amino acids. CDR3 sequence reads: CASSFVTGTDTQYF. For the CDR3, the DNA is TGTGCCAGCAGTTTTGTGACAGGGACAGATACGCAGTATTTT.

This chain links TRBV4-1 with TRBJ2-3; 10 bases agree with TRBD2. CDR1 and CDR2 (germline): MGHRA, YSYEKL. CDR3 length: 16 residues. V shed 2 bases, J shed 4 bases, and the junction held 6 bases outside the gene matches. In DNA form, the CDR3 reads TGCGCCAGCAGCCAACTCAGCGGGAGGGCCGCAGATACGCAGTATTTT. Translation gives CASSQLSGRAADTQYF.